The 15 T cell receptor beta chains below come from one sample, sequenced in a study of blood T cell repertoires in COVID-19. Here immunoSEQ multiplex PCR was the method, and the copy in TCRdb shows in-frame clones only, minus some. The sample contains hundreds of thousands of clones, approximately 83% of which appear only once. Sequencing was done on a sample of PBMCs or T cells enriched from blood (not recorded which). Receptor source: a woman between 40 and 55 years old who had been exposed to COVID-19.

This chain joins TRBV28 and TRBJ2-1; 9 bases match TRBD1. With 9 bases clipped from V and 4 bases from J, the junction kept 13 bases outside the gene matches. The germline V gene has CDR1 MDHEN and CDR2 SYDVKM. CDR3 length: 16 residues. Here the CDR3 reads CASDSAGTGKYNEQFF. CDR3 nucleotides: TGTGCCAGTGACTCAGCCGGGACAGGGAAGTACAATGAGCAGTTCTTC.

The V gene is TRBV6-5, the J gene TRBJ2-1; 11 bases fit TRBD2. Losses at the gene ends were 6 bases for V and 5 bases for J; bases not matched to a gene: 3. Per germline, CDR1 MNHEY and CDR2 SVGAGI. This CDR3 comprises 14 residues. The CDR3 sequence is CASRTSGVHNEQFF. CDR3 bases: TGTGCCAGCAGGACTAGCGGGGTCCACAATGAGCAGTTCTTC.

V gene TRBV5-1 combines with J gene TRBJ2-2; 7 positions agree with TRBD1. After removal of 6 bases from V and 2 bases from J, the junction contained 16 bases not matched to a gene. Germline V gene sequence: CDR1 SGHRS, CDR2 YFSETQ. This CDR3 spans 18 amino acids. CDR3 nucleotides: TGCGCCAGCACCCACAGAGGTGGGGCAGGGGGTAACACCGGGGAGCTGTTTTTT. It encodes CASTHRGGAGGNTGELFF.

This clone has more than one count but fewer than ten. The chain has TRBV6-6 and TRBJ1-1; D remains unclear. In germline, CDR1 is MNHNY, CDR2 SVGAGI (reference sequence). V dropped 6 bases and J dropped 0 bases, with 8 bases sitting between them. CDR3 length: 13 amino acids. The CDR3 loop reads CASRNPVNTEAFF. The DNA of the CDR3 is TGTGCCAGCAGAAACCCAGTGAACACTGAAGCTTTCTTT.

The chain employs TRBV9 and TRBJ2-5; D possibly corresponds to TRBD2 (6 bases). CDR1 is SGDLS, CDR2 YYNGEE, per germline. V dropped 0 bases and J dropped 5 bases, with 17 bases sitting between them. The CDR3 contains 16 residues. The CDR3 DNA sequence: TGTGCCAGCAGCGTAGCGCTGAGGGACCGGGGGGAGACCCAGTACTTC. Its protein is CASSVALRDRGETQYF.

The chain joins TRBV19 to TRBJ1-2, with TRBD1 identical over 8 bases. The CDR3 contains 11 residues. Germline CDR1 is LNHDA and CDR2 is SQIVND (reference sequence). V trimming: 11 bases; J trimming: 5 bases; junction bases outside the gene matches: 4. The CDR3 DNA sequence: TGTGCCGGCCGACAGGGGTATGGCTACACCTTC. Its translation: CAGRQGYGYTF.

This clone was detected only once. The chain combines TRBV10-3 with TRBJ2-2, with D hard to call. There are 16 residues in the CDR3. V was trimmed by 0 bases and J by 2 bases, leaving 10 bases between them. Per the germline V gene, CDR1 is ENHRY and CDR2 is SYGVKD. The CDR3 loop is CAISESVGGNTGELFF. The CDR3 region has the DNA TGTGCCATCAGTGAGTCGGTCGGCGGAAACACCGGGGAGCTGTTTTTT.

The rearrangement joins TRBV12-5 to TRBJ1-6; D is unresolved. CDR1 LGHNT and CDR2 FRNRAP come from the germline V gene. V lost 0 bases to trimming and J lost 0 bases, with 9 bases between them. The CDR3 runs 17 residues. The CDR3 is CASGLVLGSSYNSPLHF. The CDR3 DNA follows: TGTGCTAGTGGTTTGGTACTTGGGAGCTCCTATAATTCACCCCTCCACTTT.

The chain couples TRBV19 to TRBJ2-3; 8 nucleotides match TRBD2. Trimming removed 6 bases from V and 0 bases from J; junction bases left unmatched: 20. This CDR3 is built from 20 residues. CDR1 and CDR2 from the germline V gene are LNHDA and SQIVND (reference sequence). The CDR3 nucleotides read TGTGCCAGTAGCCGAACCGTCGGGGGGGAAGGTTACCCTAGCACAGATACGCAGTATTTT. Its protein product is CASSRTVGGEGYPSTDTQYF.

The gene calls are TRBV19 and TRBJ2-2; 13 bases map to TRBD2. Germline CDR1 is LNHDA and CDR2 is SQIVND (reference sequence). V gave up 6 bases and J gave up 4 bases; unmatched junction bases: 11. The CDR3 consists of 18 residues. The chain's CDR3 is CASSLRLAGGKSTGELFF. The CDR3 DNA sequence: TGTGCCAGTAGCCTCAGACTAGCGGGGGGAAAAAGCACCGGGGAGCTGTTTTTT.

The J gene is TRBJ1-5, the V gene TRBV11-1; TRBD1 matches at 7 bases. The V segment lost 1 base and the J segment 3 bases; nucleotides outside the gene matches: 6. Germline V gene sequence: CDR1 SGHAT, CDR2 FQDESV (reference sequence). The CDR3 loop spans 16 amino acids. CDR3 loop: CASSLVSGQYNQPQHF. Written as DNA, the CDR3 is TGTGCCAGCAGCTTAGTGTCGGGACAGTACAATCAGCCCCAGCATTTT. Full variable domain (missing parts from reference TRBV11-1 and TRBJ1-5): EAEVAQSPRYKITEKSQAVAFWCDPISGHATLYWYRQILGQGPELLVQFQDESVVDDSQLPKDRFSAERLKGVDSTLKIQPAELGDSAMYLCASSLVSGQYNQPQHFGDGTRLSIL.

The gene calls are TRBV28 and TRBJ1-5; the D is unclear. V shed 6 bases and J shed 4 bases, with 10 bases lying between them. Germline CDR1 reads MDHEN; CDR2 reads SYDVKM. CDR3 length: 13 amino acids. CDR3 loop: CASRLSGNQPQHF. The CDR3 DNA sequence: TGTGCCAGCAGACTGTCGGGGAATCAGCCCCAGCATTTT.

The genes are TRBV9 and TRBJ1-6, with TRBD1 matching over 9 bases. The CDR3 runs 14 residues. The trim removed 0 bases at V and 10 bases at J, leaving 2 bases unmatched. Germline CDR1 and CDR2: SGDLS and YYNGEE. CDR3 DNA: TGTGCCAGCAGCGTAGGGACAGGGGCGTCACCCCTCCACTTT. Encoded protein: CASSVGTGASPLHF.

This clone was seen just once. The gene calls are TRBV6-5 and TRBJ2-7; 8 bases match TRBD1. CDR1 is MNHEY, CDR2 SVGAGI, per germline. This CDR3 comprises 14 residues. The trim removed 6 bases at V and 5 bases at J, leaving 9 bases unmatched. CDR3 sequence reads: CASRNGQGRNEQYF. In DNA, the CDR3 is TGTGCCAGCAGGAACGGACAGGGCCGGAACGAGCAGTACTTC.

This chain links TRBV18 with TRBJ1-5, with 9 bases identical to TRBD1. Trimming took 2 bases from V and 5 from J; bases not matched to a gene: 4. CDR1 and CDR2 from the germline V gene are KGHSH and LQKENI. This CDR3 spans 15 amino acids. The CDR3: CASSPTGGEDQPQHF. The CDR3 DNA reads TGTGCCAGCTCACCAACAGGGGGCGAGGATCAGCCCCAGCATTTT.